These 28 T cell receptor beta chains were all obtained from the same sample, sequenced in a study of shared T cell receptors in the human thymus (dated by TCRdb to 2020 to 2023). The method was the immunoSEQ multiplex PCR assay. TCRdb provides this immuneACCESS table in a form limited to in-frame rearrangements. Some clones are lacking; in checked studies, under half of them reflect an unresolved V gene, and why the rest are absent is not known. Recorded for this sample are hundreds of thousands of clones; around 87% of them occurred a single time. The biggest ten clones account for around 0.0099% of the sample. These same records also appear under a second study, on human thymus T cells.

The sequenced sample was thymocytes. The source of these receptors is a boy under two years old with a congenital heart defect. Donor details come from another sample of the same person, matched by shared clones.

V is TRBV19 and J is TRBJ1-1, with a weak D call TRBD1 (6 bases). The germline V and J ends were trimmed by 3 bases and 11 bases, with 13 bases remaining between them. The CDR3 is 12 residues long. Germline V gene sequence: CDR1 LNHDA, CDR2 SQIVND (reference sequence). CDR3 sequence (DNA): TGTGCCAGTAGTATTCCCCAGGGGAGCGCTTTCTTT. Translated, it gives CASSIPQGSAFF.

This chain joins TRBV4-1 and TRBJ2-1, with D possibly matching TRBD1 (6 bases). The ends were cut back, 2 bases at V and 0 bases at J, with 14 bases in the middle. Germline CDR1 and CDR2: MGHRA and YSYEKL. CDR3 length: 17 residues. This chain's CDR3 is CASSQHPTGLSYNEQFF. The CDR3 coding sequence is TGCGCCAGCAGCCAACACCCCACAGGGCTCTCCTACAATGAGCAGTTCTTC.

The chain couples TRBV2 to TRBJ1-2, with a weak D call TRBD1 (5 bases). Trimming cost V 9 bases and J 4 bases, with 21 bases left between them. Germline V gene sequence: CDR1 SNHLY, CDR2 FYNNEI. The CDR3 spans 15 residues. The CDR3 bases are TGTGCCAGGGGGGGACGGTCAGCCGCCTTCTATGGCTACACCTTC. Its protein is CARGGRSAAFYGYTF.

The CDR3: CASSLWGGQTEAFF. The CDR3 DNA sequence: TGTGCCAGCAGTCTATGGGGCGGACAAACTGAAGCTTTCTTT. The chain employs TRBV7-6 and TRBJ1-1; a weak D match, TRBD1 (5 bases). Per the germline V gene, CDR1 is SGHVS and CDR2 is FNYEAQ. V lost 6 bases, J lost 5 bases, and 16 bases lay in between. The length of the CDR3 is 14 residues.

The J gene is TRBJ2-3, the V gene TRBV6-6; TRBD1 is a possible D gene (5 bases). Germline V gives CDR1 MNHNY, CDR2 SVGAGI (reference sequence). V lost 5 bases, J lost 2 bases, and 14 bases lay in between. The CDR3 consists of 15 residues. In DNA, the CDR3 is TGTGCCAGCAGTACCGAACAGGACAACACAGATACGCAGTATTTT. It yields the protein CASSTEQDNTDTQYF.

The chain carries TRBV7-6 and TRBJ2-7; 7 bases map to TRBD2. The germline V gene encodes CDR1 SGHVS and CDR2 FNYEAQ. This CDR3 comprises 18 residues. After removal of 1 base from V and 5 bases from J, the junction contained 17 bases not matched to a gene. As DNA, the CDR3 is TGTGCCAGCAGCTTAGTAGAGGGAAGGGGAGGGCCTTCCAACGAGCAGTACTTC. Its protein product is CASSLVEGRGGPSNEQYF. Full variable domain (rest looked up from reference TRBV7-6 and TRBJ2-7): GAGVSQSPRYKVTKRGQDVALRCDPISGHVSLYWYRQALGQGPEFLTYFNYEAQQDKSGLPNDRFSAERPEGSISTLTIQRTEQRDSAMYRCASSLVEGRGGPSNEQYFGPGTRLTVT.

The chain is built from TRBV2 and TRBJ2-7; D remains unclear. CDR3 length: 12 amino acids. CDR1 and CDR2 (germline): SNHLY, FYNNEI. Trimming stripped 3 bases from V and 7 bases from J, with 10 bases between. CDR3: CASSDFRWEQYF. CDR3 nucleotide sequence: TGTGCCAGCAGTGATTTCAGGTGGGAGCAGTACTTC.

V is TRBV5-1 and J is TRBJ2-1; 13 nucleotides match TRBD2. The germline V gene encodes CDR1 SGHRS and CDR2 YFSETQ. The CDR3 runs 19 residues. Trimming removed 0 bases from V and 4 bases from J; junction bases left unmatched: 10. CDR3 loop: CASSLAGLAGAPLYNEQFF. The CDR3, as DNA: TGCGCCAGCAGCTTGGCCGGACTAGCGGGAGCACCCCTTTACAATGAGCAGTTCTTC.

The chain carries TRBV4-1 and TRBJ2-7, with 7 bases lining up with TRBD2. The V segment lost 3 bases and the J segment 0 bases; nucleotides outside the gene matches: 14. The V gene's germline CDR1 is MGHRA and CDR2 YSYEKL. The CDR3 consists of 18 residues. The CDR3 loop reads CASSQKAPEREDSYEQYF. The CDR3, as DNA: TGCGCCAGCAGCCAGAAAGCCCCAGAGCGGGAAGACTCCTACGAGCAGTACTTC.

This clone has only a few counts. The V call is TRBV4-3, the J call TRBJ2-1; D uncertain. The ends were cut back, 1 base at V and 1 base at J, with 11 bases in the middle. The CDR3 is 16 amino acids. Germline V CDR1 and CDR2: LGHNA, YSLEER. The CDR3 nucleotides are TGCGCCAGCAGCCAAGTTCTAGTAAGGTCCTACAATGAGCAGTTCTTC. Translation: CASSQVLVRSYNEQFF.

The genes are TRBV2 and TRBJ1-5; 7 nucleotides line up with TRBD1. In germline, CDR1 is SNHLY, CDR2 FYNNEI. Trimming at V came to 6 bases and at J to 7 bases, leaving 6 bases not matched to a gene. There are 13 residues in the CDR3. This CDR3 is CASRNTGEQPQHF. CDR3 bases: TGTGCCAGCAGGAATACAGGGGAGCAGCCCCAGCATTTT.

The CDR3 DNA sequence: TGTGCCAGCAGACCTCCGGGACTAGCGGGTCACAATGAGCAGTTCTTC. Protein: CASRPPGLAGHNEQFF. The V call is TRBV7-2, the J call TRBJ2-1; TRBD2 matches 12 bases. This CDR3 has 16 residues. J gave up 5 bases and V 6 bases, and 8 bases lay outside the gene matches. CDR1 SGHTA and CDR2 FQGNSA come from the germline V gene.

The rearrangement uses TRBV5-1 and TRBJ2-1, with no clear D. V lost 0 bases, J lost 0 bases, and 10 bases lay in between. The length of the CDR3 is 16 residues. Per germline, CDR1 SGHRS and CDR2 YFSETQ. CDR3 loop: CASSLEAASSYNEQFF. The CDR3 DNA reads TGCGCCAGCAGCTTGGAGGCGGCGAGCTCCTACAATGAGCAGTTCTTC.

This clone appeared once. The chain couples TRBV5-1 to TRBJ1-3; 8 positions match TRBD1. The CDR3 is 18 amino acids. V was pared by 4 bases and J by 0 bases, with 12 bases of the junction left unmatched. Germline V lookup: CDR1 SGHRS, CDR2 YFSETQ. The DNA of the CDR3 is TGCGCCAGCAGCCACGGACAGGGTCCCCCTAGCTCTGGAAACACCATATATTTT. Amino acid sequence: CASSHGQGPPSSGNTIYF.

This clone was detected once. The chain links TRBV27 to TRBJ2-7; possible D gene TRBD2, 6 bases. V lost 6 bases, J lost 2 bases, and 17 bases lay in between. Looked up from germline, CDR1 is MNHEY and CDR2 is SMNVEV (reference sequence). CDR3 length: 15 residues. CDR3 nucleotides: TGTGCCAGCAGCCCTGAGCGGGTCCCGGCCTACGAGCAGTACTTC. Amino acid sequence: CASSPERVPAYEQYF.

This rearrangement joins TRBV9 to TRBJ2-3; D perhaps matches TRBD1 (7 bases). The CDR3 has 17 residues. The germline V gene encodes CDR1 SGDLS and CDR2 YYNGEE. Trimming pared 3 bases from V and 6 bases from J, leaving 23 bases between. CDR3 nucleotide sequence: TGTGCCAGCAGCGGTACCCCCAGGGGGGCGAGTTCCGATACGCAGTATTTT. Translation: CASSGTPRGASSDTQYF.

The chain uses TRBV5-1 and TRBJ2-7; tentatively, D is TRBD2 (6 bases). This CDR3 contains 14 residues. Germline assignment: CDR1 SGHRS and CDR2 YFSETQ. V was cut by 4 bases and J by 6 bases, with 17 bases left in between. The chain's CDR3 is CASSTGGPLSEQYF. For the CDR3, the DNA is TGCGCCAGCAGCACCGGAGGGCCCCTCAGCGAGCAGTACTTC.

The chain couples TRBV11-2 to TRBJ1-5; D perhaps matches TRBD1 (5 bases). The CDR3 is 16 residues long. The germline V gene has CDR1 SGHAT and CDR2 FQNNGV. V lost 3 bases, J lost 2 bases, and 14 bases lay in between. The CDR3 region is CASSFSTGTGNQPQHF. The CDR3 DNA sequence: TGTGCCAGCAGCTTTTCGACTGGGACTGGCAATCAGCCCCAGCATTTT.

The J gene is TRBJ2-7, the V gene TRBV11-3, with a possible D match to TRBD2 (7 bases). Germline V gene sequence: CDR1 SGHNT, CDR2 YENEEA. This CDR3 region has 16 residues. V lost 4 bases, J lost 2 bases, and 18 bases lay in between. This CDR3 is CASSSIREGEAYEQYF. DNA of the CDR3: TGTGCCAGCAGCTCGATCAGGGAGGGGGAAGCCTACGAGCAGTACTTC.

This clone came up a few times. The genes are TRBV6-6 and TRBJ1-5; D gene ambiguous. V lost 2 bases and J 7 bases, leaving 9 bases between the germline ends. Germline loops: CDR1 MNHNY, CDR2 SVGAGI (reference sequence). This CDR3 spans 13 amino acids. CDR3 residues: CASSYPTGQPQHF. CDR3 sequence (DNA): TGTGCCAGCAGTTACCCGACGGGGCAGCCCCAGCATTTT.

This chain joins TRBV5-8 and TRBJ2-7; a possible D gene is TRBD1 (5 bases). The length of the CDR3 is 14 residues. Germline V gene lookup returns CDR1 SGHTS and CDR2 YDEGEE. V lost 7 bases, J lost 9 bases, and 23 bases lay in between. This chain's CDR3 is CASLTLGPARGQYF. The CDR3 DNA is TGTGCCAGCCTGACATTGGGGCCCGCCCGAGGGCAGTACTTC. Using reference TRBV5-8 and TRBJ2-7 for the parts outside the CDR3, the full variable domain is EAGVTQSPTHLIKTRGQQATLRCSPISGHTSVYWYQQALGLGLQFLLWYDEGEERNRGNFPPRFSGRQFPNYSSELNVNALELEDSALYLCASLTLGPARGQYFGPGTRLTVT.

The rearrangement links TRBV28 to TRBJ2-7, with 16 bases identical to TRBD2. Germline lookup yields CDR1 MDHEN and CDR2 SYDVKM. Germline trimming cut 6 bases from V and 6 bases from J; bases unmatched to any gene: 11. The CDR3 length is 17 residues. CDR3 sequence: CASRRPGLAGGLGEQYF. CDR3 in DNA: TGTGCCAGCAGGCGACCGGGACTAGCGGGAGGGCTCGGCGAGCAGTACTTC.

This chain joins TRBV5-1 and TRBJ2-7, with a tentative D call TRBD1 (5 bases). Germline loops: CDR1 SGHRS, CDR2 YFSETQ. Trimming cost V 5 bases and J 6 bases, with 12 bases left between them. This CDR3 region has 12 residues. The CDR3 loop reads CASSRYRCEQYF. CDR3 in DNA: TGCGCCAGCAGTCGGTACAGGTGCGAGCAGTACTTC.

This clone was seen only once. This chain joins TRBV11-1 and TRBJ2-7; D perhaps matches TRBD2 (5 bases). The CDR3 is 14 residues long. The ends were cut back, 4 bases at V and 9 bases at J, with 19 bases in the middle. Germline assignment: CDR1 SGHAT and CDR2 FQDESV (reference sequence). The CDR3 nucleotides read TGTGCCAGCAGCTCCGCCGACTACGACTTGGGGCAGTACTTC. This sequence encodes CASSSADYDLGQYF.

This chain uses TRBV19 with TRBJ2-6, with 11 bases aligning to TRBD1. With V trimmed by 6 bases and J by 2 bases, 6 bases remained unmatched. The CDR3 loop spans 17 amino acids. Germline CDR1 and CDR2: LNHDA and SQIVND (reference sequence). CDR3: CASSSWDRGTGANVLTF. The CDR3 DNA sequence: TGTGCCAGTAGCTCCTGGGACAGGGGGACTGGGGCCAACGTCCTGACTTTC.

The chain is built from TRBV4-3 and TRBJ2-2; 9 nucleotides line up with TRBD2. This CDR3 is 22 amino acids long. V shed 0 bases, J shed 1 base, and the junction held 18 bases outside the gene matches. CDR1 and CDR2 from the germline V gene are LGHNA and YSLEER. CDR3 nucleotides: TGCGCCAGCAGCCAAGATCGACCCCGGCTAGCGGGAAGGGTTGGGAACACCGGGGAGCTGTTTTTT. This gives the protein CASSQDRPRLAGRVGNTGELFF.

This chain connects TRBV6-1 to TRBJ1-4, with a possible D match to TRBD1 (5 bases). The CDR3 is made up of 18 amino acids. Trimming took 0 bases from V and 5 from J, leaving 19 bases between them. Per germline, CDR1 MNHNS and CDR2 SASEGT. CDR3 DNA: TGTGCCAGCAGTGAAGCGACCCGCGGGGGTCGGGGGAATGAAAAACTGTTTTTT. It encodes CASSEATRGGRGNEKLFF.

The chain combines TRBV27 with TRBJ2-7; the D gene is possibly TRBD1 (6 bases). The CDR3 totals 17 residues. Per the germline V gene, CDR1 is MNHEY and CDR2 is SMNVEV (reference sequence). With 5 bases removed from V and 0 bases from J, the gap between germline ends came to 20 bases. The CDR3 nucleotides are TGTGCCAGCAGTCCCCATGGACAGAGCCCACCCTCCTACGAGCAGTACTTC. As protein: CASSPHGQSPPSYEQYF.